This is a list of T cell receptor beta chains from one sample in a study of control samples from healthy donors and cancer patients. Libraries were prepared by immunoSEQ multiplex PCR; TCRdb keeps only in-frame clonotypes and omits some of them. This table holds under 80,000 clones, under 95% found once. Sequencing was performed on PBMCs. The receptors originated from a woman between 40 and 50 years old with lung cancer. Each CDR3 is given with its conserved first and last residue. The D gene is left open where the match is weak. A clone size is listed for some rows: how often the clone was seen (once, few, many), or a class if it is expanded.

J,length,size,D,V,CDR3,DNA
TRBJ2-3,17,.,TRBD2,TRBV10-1,CASSESRLAGSTDTQYF,TGCGCCAGCAGTGAGTCGAGACTAGCGGGGAGCACAGATACGCAGTATTTT
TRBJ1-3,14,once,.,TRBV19,CASGHRSSGNTIYF,TGTGCCAGTGGCCACAGGAGCTCCGGAAACACCATATATTTT
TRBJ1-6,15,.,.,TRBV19,CASSIESSYNSPLHF,TGTGCCAGTAGTATAGAAAGCTCCTATAATTCACCCCTCCACTTT
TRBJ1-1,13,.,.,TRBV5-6,CASSLAGRAEAFF,TGTGCCAGCAGCTTGGCCGGGCGCGCTGAAGCTTTCTTT
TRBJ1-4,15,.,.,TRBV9,CASSVGAGSNEKLFF,TGTGCCAGCAGCGTAGGGGCAGGCTCTAATGAAAAACTGTTTTTT
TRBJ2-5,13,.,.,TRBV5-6,CASSRDLWETQYF,TGTGCCAGCAGCCGGGACCTCTGGGAGACCCAGTACTTC
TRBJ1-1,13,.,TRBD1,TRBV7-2,CASSLQGASEAFF,TGTGCCAGCAGCTTGCAGGGGGCCTCTGAAGCTTTCTTT
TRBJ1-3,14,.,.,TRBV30,CAWRDGSSGNTIYF,TGTGCCTGGAGGGACGGTAGCTCTGGAAACACCATATATTTT
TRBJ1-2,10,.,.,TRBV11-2,CASSNPTHTF,TGTGCCAGCAGCAACCCCACTCACACCTTC
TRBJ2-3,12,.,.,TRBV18,CASSPEADTQYF,TGTGCCAGCTCACCAGAGGCAGATACGCAGTATTTT
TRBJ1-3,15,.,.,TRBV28,CASRGQGISGNTIYF,TGTGCCAGCAGGGGTCAGGGGATCTCTGGAAACACCATATATTTT
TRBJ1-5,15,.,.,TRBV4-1,CASSQVVASNQPQHF,TGCGCCAGCAGCCAGGTGGTGGCTAGCAATCAGCCCCAGCATTTT
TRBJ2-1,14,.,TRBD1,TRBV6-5,CASRPGQASNEQFF,TGTGCCAGCAGGCCGGGACAGGCGTCCAATGAGCAGTTCTTC
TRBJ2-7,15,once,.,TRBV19,CASSPLVGGHYEQYF,TGTGCCAGTAGTCCCCTTGTGGGGGGTCACTACGAGCAGTACTTC
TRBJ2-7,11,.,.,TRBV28,CASTAGDEQYF,TGTGCCAGCACTGCGGGCGACGAGCAGTACTTC
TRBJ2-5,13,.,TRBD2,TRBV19,CASSAGGVETQYF,TGTGCCAGTAGTGCGGGGGGCGTGGAGACCCAGTACTTC
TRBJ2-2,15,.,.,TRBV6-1,CASSEGARFTGELFF,TGTGCCAGCAGTGAGGGGGCCAGATTCACCGGGGAGCTGTTTTTT
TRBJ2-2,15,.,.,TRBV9,CASSVTPSNTGELFF,TGTGCCAGCAGCGTTACCCCGTCGAACACCGGGGAGCTGTTTTTT
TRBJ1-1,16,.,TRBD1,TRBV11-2,CASSSRQGVRNTEAFF,TGTGCCAGCAGCTCCCGACAGGGGGTGCGAAACACTGAAGCTTTCTTT
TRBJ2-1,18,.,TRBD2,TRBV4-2,CASSQRETSGGIHNEQFF,TGTGCCAGCAGCCAACGCGAAACTAGCGGGGGGATTCACAATGAGCAGTTCTTC
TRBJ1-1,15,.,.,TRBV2,CASTGPVGAAGVAFF,TGTGCCAGCACCGGCCCCGTCGGAGCAGCGGGGGTAGCTTTCTTT
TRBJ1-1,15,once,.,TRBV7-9,CASSPGGVAVEEAFF,TGTGCCAGCAGCCCTGGAGGGGTGGCGGTGGAGGAAGCTTTCTTT
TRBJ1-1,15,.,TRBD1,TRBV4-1,CASSQDRGTGTEAFF,TGCGCCAGCAGCCAAGATAGGGGGACAGGGACTGAAGCTTTCTTT
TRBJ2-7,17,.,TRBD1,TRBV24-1,CATSDLLGTGLPYEQYF,TGTGCCACCAGTGATTTGTTGGGGACAGGATTACCCTACGAGCAGTACTTC
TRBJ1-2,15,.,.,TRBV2,CASSGSGWKGYGYTF,TGTGCCAGCAGTGGGTCGGGGTGGAAAGGCTATGGCTACACCTTC
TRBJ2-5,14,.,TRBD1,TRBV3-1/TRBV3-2,CASSHGTGLETQYF,TGTGCCAGCAGTCACGGGACAGGGTTAGAGACCCAGTACTTC
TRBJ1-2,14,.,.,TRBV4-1,CASSSSLGGYGYTF,TGCGCCAGCAGCTCTTCGTTGGGGGGCTATGGCTACACCTTC
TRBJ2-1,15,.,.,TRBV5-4,CASSETATTYNEQFF,TGTGCCAGCAGCGAGACAGCTACGACCTACAATGAGCAGTTCTTC
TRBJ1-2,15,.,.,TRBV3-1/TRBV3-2,CASSQAAGRIYGYTF,TGTGCCAGCAGCCAAGCCGCAGGGAGGATCTATGGCTACACCTTC
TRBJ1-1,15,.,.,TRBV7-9,CASSPRRQVNTEAFF,TGTGCCAGCAGCCCCCGCCGACAGGTGAACACTGAAGCTTTCTTT
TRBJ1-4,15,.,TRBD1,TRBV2,CASSDWQGAFKKLFF,TGTGCCAGCAGTGATTGGCAGGGGGCTTTCAAAAAACTGTTTTTT
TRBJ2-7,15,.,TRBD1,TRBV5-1,CASSRGQGGAYEQYF,TGCGCCAGCAGCCGGGGACAGGGGGGAGCCTACGAGCAGTACTTC
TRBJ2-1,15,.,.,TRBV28,CASSLWTSSYNEQFF,TGTGCCAGCAGTTTATGGACTAGCTCCTACAATGAGCAGTTCTTC
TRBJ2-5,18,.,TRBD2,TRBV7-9,CASSPSSGTSTGGETQYF,TGTGCCAGCAGCCCAAGTTCCGGGACCTCCACGGGGGGGGAGACCCAGTACTTC
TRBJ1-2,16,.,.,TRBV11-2,CASSSLQGFIVNGYTF,TGTGCCAGCAGCTCGCTTCAGGGTTTTATTGTGAATGGCTACACCTTC
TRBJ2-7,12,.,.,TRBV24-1,CATSDLGTEQYF,TGTGCCACCAGTGATTTGGGGACCGAGCAGTACTTC
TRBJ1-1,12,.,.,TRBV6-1,CASSEGSLPAFF,TGTGCCAGCAGTGAGGGTTCGCTGCCAGCTTTCTTT
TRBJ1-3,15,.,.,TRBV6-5,CASSYSSGSGNTIYF,TGTGCCAGCAGTTACTCCTCCGGCTCTGGAAACACCATATATTTT
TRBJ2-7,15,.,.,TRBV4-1,CASSQDDTGAYEQYF,TGCGCCAGCAGCCAAGATGACACTGGCGCCTACGAGCAGTACTTC
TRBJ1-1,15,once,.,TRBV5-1,CASSDGTVMNTEAFF,TGCGCCAGCTCAGACGGGACGGTTATGAACACTGAAGCTTTCTTT
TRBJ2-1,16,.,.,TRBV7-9,CASSSQGLLIYNEQFF,TGTGCCAGCAGCTCCCAGGGGCTCCTTATCTACAATGAGCAGTTCTTC
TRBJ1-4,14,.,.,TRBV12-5,CASGFSPGGEELFF,TGTGCTAGTGGTTTTTCCCCTGGGGGTGAAGAACTGTTTTTT
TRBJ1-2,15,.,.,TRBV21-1,CASSLPGQGNYGYTF,TGTGCCAGCAGCTTACCGGGACAGGGTAACTATGGCTACACCTTC
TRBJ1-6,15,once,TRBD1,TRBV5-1,CASSEGDRGNSPLHF,TGCGCCAGCAGCGAAGGGGACAGGGGAAATTCACCCCTCCACTTT
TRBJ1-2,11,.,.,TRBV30,CASSRVVGYTF,TGTGCCTCCTCCCGGGTGGTTGGCTACACCTTC